This T cell receptor beta chain is drawn from a study of blood T cell repertoires in COVID-19. Background on the study: Samples taken during acute and convalescent COVID-19 were collected in the United States, Italy and Spain. PBMCs, B-cell-depleted T cells, or T cells provided the cDNA or gDNA that made up the material.

Trimming removed 3 bases from V and 7 bases from J, with 9 bases in between. This CDR3 spans 13 amino acids. The V gene's germline CDR1 is LNHDA and CDR2 SQIVND (reference sequence). In the original processing: Cell counts per sample came from amplifying reference gene primers. TCRdb's table, derived via immunoSEQ multiplex PCR, lists solely in-frame clones and lacks some. V and J calls plus clone size are reproduced from that table; the DNA served to infer D and trimming. There are approximately 390,000 clones in the sample; 90% occur only once, and around 7% lies in the top ten. The clonotype was recovered from a young man with active or convalescent COVID-19. The V call is TRBV19, the J call TRBJ1-4, with TRBD1 as a possible D gene (5 bases). Sequencing was carried out using peripheral blood. CDR3 DNA: TGTGCCAGTAGTATCTGGGGCGTTGAAAAACTGTTTTTT. Its protein product is CASSIWGVEKLFF. Variable domain in full (rest from reference TRBV19 and TRBJ1-4): DGGITQSPKYLFRKEGQNVTLSCEQNLNHDAMYWYRQDPGQGLRLIYYSQIVNDFQKGDIAEGYSVSREKKESFPLTVTSAQKNPTAFYLCASSIWGVEKLFFGSGTQLSVL.